These 11 T cell receptor beta chains were sequenced from one sample in a study of post-analysis software for immune sequencing data. General study findings and limits: Patients used four to six TRBV segments, including TRBV5-6, TRBV5-1 and TRBV20-1, more often than controls.

Their antigens remain unidentified. Presence of unique molecular identifiers characterized the TCR beta cDNA libraries. TCRdb itself ran the PCR reads through MiXCR, one entry per CDR3 protein. The repertoire holds under 200,000 distinct CDR3 sequences, 25% to 35% seen once, with around 3.7% in the top ten. What was sequenced was blood. The source of these receptors is a girl aged 2-17 years with multiple sclerosis.

V and J are TRBV5-1 and TRBJ2-1; 10 bases fit TRBD2. J was trimmed by 8 bases and V by 0 bases; bases with no gene match: 5. CDR1 SGHRS and CDR2 YFSETQ come from the germline V gene. The length of the CDR3 is 15 residues. CDR3: CASSLVQREGDEQFF. DNA of the CDR3: TGCGCCAGCAGCTTGGTACAGCGGGAGGGCGATGAGCAGTTCTTC.

This clonotype was detected many times. This chain joins TRBV2 and TRBJ2-1; perhaps D is TRBD1 or TRBD2 (7 bases each). The CDR3 is 15 residues long. Trimming stripped 6 bases from V and 4 bases from J, with 16 bases between. Germline V gene lookup returns CDR1 SNHLY and CDR2 FYNNEI. The CDR3 loop is CASRTGRDTYNEQFF. As DNA, the CDR3 is TGTGCCAGCAGGACAGGGAGGGACACTTACAATGAGCAGTTCTTC.

In this sample, this clonotype turned up many times. V gene TRBV28 combines with J gene TRBJ2-7; D possibly corresponds to TRBD1 (6 bases). The length of the CDR3 is 15 residues. V was clipped by 3 bases and J by 2 bases, with 14 bases between them. Germline V gene lookup returns CDR1 MDHEN and CDR2 SYDVKM. As DNA, the CDR3 is TGTGCCAGCAGTTTTTACGGGACATTCGCCTACGAGCAGTACTTC. Its translation is CASSFYGTFAYEQYF.

CDR3 nucleotides: TGTGCCACCAGCAGAGTCGCAGGGATAGGTTCACCCCTCCACTTT. Amino acids: CATSRVAGIGSPLHF. The chain joins TRBV15 to TRBJ1-6; a possible D gene is TRBD1 (5 bases). Germline loops: CDR1 LNHNV, CDR2 YYDKDF (reference sequence). The CDR3 contains 15 residues. With 1 base removed from V and 9 bases from J, the gap between germline ends came to 13 bases. Variable domain in full (rest from reference TRBV15 and TRBJ1-6): DAMVIQNPRYQVTQFGKPVTLSCSQTLNHNVMYWYQQKSSQAPKLLFHYYDKDFNNEADTPDNFQSRRPNTSFCFLDIRSPGLGDTAMYLCATSRVAGIGSPLHFGNGTRLTVT.

J is TRBJ2-1 and V is TRBV3-1; perhaps D is TRBD1 or TRBD2 (7 bases each). Germline loops: CDR1 LGHDT, CDR2 YNNKEL (reference sequence). The CDR3 spans 20 residues. With 0 bases removed from V and 5 bases from J, the gap between germline ends came to 26 bases. The CDR3 region has the DNA TGTGCCAGCAGCCAAGAAGGGGGCCCTATTCGGCGGGAGTACAACAATGAGCAGTTCTTC. As protein: CASSQEGGPIRREYNNEQFF.

The sample holds many counts of this clonotype. This chain uses TRBV20-1 with TRBJ2-7; 9 bases line up with TRBD1. Unmatched junction bases numbered 13, after V lost 7 bases and J lost 9 bases. The germline V gene has CDR1 DFQATT and CDR2 SNEGSKA (reference sequence). The CDR3 is 13 residues long. The CDR3 loop is CSVSRQGGGGQYF. As DNA, the CDR3 is TGCAGTGTTTCCAGACAGGGGGGAGGTGGGCAGTACTTC.

This clonotype was counted once. This may be a read error, as it is one base from a much larger clone. The J gene is TRBJ2-7, the V gene TRBV20-1; D might be TRBD2 (6 bases). There are 12 residues in the CDR3. Germline loops: CDR1 DFQATT, CDR2 SNEGSKA (reference sequence). The CDR3 sequence is CRAPTPDSGSYF. The CDR3 DNA reads TGCAGGGCTCCAACGCCCGACAGCGGGTCGTACTTC.

The table lists this clonotype with a count of one. A read error may be the cause here, since a much bigger clone is one base away. The genes are TRBV7-9 and TRBJ2-3; TRBD2 might be the D (6 bases). Germline CDR1 reads SEHNR; CDR2 reads FQNEAQ (reference sequence). This CDR3 has 13 amino acids. The CDR3: CVSSLAATDTQYF. The CDR3 region has the DNA TGTGTCAGCAGCTTAGCGGCGACGGATACGCAGTATTTT.

V usage is TRBV5-1 and J usage is TRBJ2-4; a possible D gene is TRBD2 (6 bases). Trimming removed 3 bases from V and 6 bases from J, with 16 bases in between. Germline assignment: CDR1 SGHRS and CDR2 YFSETQ. The CDR3 covers 15 residues. CDR3 sequence: CASSYGGVRGNIQYF. CDR3 coding DNA: TGCGCCAGCAGCTATGGCGGGGTGAGAGGAAACATTCAGTACTTC.

This chain links TRBV20-1 with TRBJ1-1; D unresolved. The germline V gene has CDR1 DFQATT and CDR2 SNEGSKA (reference sequence). V dropped 6 bases and J dropped 0 bases, with 8 bases sitting between them. CDR3 length: 12 amino acids. Written as DNA, the CDR3 is TGCAGTGCAAACCAGATGAACACTGAAGCTTTCTTT. This gives the protein CSANQMNTEAFF.

This clonotype was seen a single time. The chain is built from TRBV6-4 and TRBJ2-3; D tentatively reads TRBD1 or TRBD2 (5 bases each). The CDR3 is 14 residues long. V was clipped by 6 bases and J by 6 bases, with 16 bases between them. Germline CDR1 reads MRHNA; CDR2 reads SNTAGT. CDR3 bases: TGTGCCAGCAGCCACCGGGGCCCGTGGGATACGCAGTATTTT. It translates to CASSHRGPWDTQYF.